The source of this TCR beta chain is a study of cytomegalovirus exposure and HLA in healthy donors. In the study overall: About 80 million unique TCR sequences came from HLA-typed donors in an early release.

Worth noting for this clone: What it binds is not known.

Primers for the PCR totalled 60 Vbeta and 13 Jbeta. Here immunoSEQ multiplex PCR was the method, and the copy in TCRdb shows in-frame clones only, minus some. The sample lists about 150,000 clones, more than 70% occurring once. General observations from the study: Testing in vitro showed a few CMV-associated chains specific for CMV antigens.

The receptor comes from a male donor in good health and CMV-seronegative. The sample comprised PBMCs.

CDR3 coding DNA: TGTGCCAGCACCCAGCGGGCTTCCCAGGCGGGGGCCAACGTCCTGACTTTC. Translation: CASTQRASQAGANVLTF. The rearrangement links TRBV7-9 to TRBJ2-6; perhaps TRBD2 as D (6 bases). The V and J ends lost 7 bases and 4 bases respectively, with 20 bases between them. CDR3 length: 17 amino acids. Germline CDR1 is SEHNR and CDR2 is FQNEAQ (reference sequence).